This T cell receptor (beta chain) was recovered during a study of CD8 T cells in Susac syndrome. Findings and limits, study-wide: The authors found no clonal expansion in Susac syndrome CD4+ T cell repertoires.

In the case of this clonotype: Its antigen is currently unknown.

Germline assignment: CDR1 SGHRS and CDR2 YFSETQ. With 1 base removed from V and 3 bases from J, the gap between germline ends came to 11 bases. The CDR3 contains 15 residues. An input of about 0.45 to 1 ug of RNA was subjected to reverse transcription using random hexamers. The method of amplification for TCR beta CDR3 was immunoSEQ multiplex PCR, covering 54 Vbeta and 13 Jbeta. TCRdb re-derived calls from the immunoSEQ multiplex PCR reads in MiXCR, one entry per CDR3 protein. Of roughly 200,000 distinct CDR3 sequences listed, 90% to 95% are singletons. Sequenced sample: CD4+ T cells from PBMCs. J is TRBJ2-4 and V is TRBV5-1; no firm D call. The receptor was isolated from a human donor with Susac syndrome. CDR3 sequence: CASSLTGYDKNIQYF. The CDR3 coding sequence is TGCGCCAGCAGCTTGACGGGCTATGACAAAAACATTCAGTACTTC.